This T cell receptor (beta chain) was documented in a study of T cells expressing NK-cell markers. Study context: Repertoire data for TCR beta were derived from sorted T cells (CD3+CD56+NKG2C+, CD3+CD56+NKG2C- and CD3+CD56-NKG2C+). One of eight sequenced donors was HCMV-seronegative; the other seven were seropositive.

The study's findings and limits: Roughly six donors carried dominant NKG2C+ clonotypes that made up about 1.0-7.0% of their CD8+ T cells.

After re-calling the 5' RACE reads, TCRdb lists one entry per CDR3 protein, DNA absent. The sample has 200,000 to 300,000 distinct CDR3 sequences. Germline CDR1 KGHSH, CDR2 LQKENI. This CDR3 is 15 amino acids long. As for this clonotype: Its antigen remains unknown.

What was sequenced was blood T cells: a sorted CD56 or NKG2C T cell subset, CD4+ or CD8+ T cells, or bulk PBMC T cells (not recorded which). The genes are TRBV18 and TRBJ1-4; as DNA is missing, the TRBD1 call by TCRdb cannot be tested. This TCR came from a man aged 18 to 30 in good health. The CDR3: CASSLSRDRGRKLFF.